These 13 T cell receptor beta chains share one sample of origin, sequenced in a study of blood T cells in healthy people across ages. A second PCR, run for about 6 to 12 cycles, used a sample-barcoded 5' primer plus a J-beta primer mix. Each CDR3 protein is one row after TCRdb ran MiXCR on the 5' RACE reads. The table lists about a million distinct CDR3 sequences, roughly 50% of them singletons, with around a fifth in the top ten. Sequenced input: blood. These receptors were obtained from a woman aged 60-75 years in good health.

V is TRBV20-1 and J is TRBJ2-3; no definite D call. The length of the CDR3 is 15 residues. Trimming pared 0 bases from V and 2 bases from J, leaving 12 bases between. The germline V gene has CDR1 DFQATT and CDR2 SNEGSKA (reference sequence). The chain's CDR3 is CSARDRDSNTDTQYF. The CDR3 bases are TGCAGTGCTAGAGACCGTGACTCTAACACAGATACGCAGTATTTT.

This sequence joins TRBV5-1 and TRBJ2-7; a possible D gene is TRBD2 (6 bases). Trimming left V 5 bases short and J 4 bases short, with 10 bases between. This CDR3 is 12 amino acids long. The V gene's germline CDR1 is SGHRS and CDR2 YFSETQ. As DNA, the CDR3 is TGCGCCAGCAGGCGGGGCGAGTACGAGCAGTACTTC. Its protein product is CASRRGEYEQYF.

This chain connects TRBV20-1 to TRBJ1-2; possible D gene TRBD1, 6 bases. Trimming took 3 bases from V and 8 from J, leaving 16 bases between them. Germline lookup yields CDR1 DFQATT and CDR2 SNEGSKA (reference sequence). This CDR3 has 13 residues. CDR3 in amino acids: CSASSDLGGGYTF. CDR3 DNA sequence: TGCAGTGCTAGTTCGGACCTGGGGGGCGGCTACACCTTC.

The chain recombines TRBV19 with TRBJ2-2; the D gene is possibly TRBD1 (6 bases). CDR3 length: 17 residues. The germline gives CDR1 LNHDA, CDR2 SQIVND (reference sequence). The ends were cut back, 5 bases at V and 0 bases at J, with 16 bases in the middle. CDR3 in DNA: TGTGCCAGTAGTGTTTATTACAGGGATCCGAACACCGGGGAGCTGTTTTTT. Protein sequence: CASSVYYRDPNTGELFF.

V usage is TRBV3-1 and J usage is TRBJ1-2, with D unresolved. The CDR3 is 15 residues long. Germline V gene sequence: CDR1 LGHDT, CDR2 YNNKEL (reference sequence). V was pared by 0 bases and J by 4 bases, with 12 bases between. CDR3: CASSQDLQRVYGYTF. DNA for the CDR3: TGTGCCAGCAGCCAAGATTTACAGAGGGTCTATGGCTACACCTTC.

The rearrangement links TRBV20-1 to TRBJ2-1; possible D gene TRBD2, 5 bases. The germline CDR1 and CDR2 sequences are DFQATT and SNEGSKA (reference sequence). The CDR3 length is 14 residues. Trimming shortened V by 6 bases and J by 13 bases, and 25 bases separated the two germline ends. The CDR3 sequence is CSAPPPTGWETQFF. CDR3 nucleotide sequence: TGCAGTGCACCCCCACCAACGGGGTGGGAGACCCAGTTCTTC.

The chain links TRBV7-2 to TRBJ2-1; D is unclear. The V gene's germline CDR1 is SGHTA and CDR2 FQGNSA. There are 13 residues in the CDR3. Trimming cost V 3 bases and J 10 bases, with 13 bases left between them. CDR3 nucleotides: TGTGCCAGCAGCTTGTCCTCCCTCCACGAGCAGTTCTTC. This gives the protein CASSLSSLHEQFF.

The chain uses TRBV28 and TRBJ1-5; D is ambiguous. Germline V gives CDR1 MDHEN, CDR2 SYDVKM. The CDR3 totals 14 residues. The V and J ends lost 1 base and 8 bases respectively, with 12 bases between them. The CDR3 here is CASSLSRLFEPQHF. The CDR3 coding sequence is TGTGCCAGCAGTTTATCCCGTCTGTTTGAGCCCCAGCATTTT.

Comment on this clonotype: Germline is not matched at one junction end, which may reflect a read error. J is TRBJ1-1 and V is TRBV29-1, with a weak D call TRBD1 (5 bases). The CDR3 runs 13 residues. Germline CDR1 and CDR2: SQVTM and ANQGSEA. CDR3: CGVEGQGNTEAFF. CDR3 in DNA: TGCGGCGTTGAAGGGCAGGGAAACACTGAAGCTTTCTTT.

V and J are TRBV20-1 and TRBJ2-1; 8 nucleotides align to TRBD2. The CDR3 sequence is 16 residues long. In germline, CDR1 is DFQATT, CDR2 SNEGSKA (reference sequence). Trimming took 1 base from V and 0 from J; bases not matched to a gene: 5. The CDR3 loop reads CSARGRGGTSYNEQFF. The CDR3 bases are TGCAGTGCTAGAGGACGGGGGGGGACCTCCTACAATGAGCAGTTCTTC.

This clonotype was picked up a small number of times. The V gene is TRBV12-5, the J gene TRBJ2-1, with D tentatively TRBD1 (6 bases). V was clipped by 5 bases and J by 7 bases, with 9 bases between them. Germline lookup yields CDR1 LGHNT and CDR2 FRNRAP. The CDR3 is 12 residues long. CDR3 nucleotide sequence: TGTGCTAGTGGTATAACAGGGAATGAGCAGTTCTTC. Translated: CASGITGNEQFF. Full variable domain (outside the CDR3, taken from reference TRBV12-5 and TRBJ2-1): DARVTQTPRHKVTEMGQEVTMRCQPILGHNTVFWYRQTMMQGLELLAYFRNRAPLDDSGMPKDRFSAEMPDATLATLKIQPSEPRDSAVYFCASGITGNEQFFGPGTRLTVL.

The chain combines TRBV12-3 or TRBV12-4 with TRBJ1-4; D remains unclear. The ends were cut back, 6 bases at V and 10 bases at J, with 18 bases in the middle. CDR3 length equals 14 residues. CDR3 in DNA: TGTGCCAGCAGGCCCGGGAATTTTCCACGAAAACTGTTTTTT. It is translated as CASRPGNFPRKLFF.

The V gene is TRBV2, the J gene TRBJ2-7; no firm D call. Trimming removed 2 bases from V and 2 bases from J, with 10 bases in between. This CDR3 contains 14 residues. CDR1 and CDR2 (germline): SNHLY, FYNNEI. CDR3 amino acids: CASSESWAAYEQYF. The CDR3 coding sequence is TGTGCCAGCAGTGAATCTTGGGCAGCCTACGAGCAGTACTTC.